Below, 9 T cell receptor beta chains from the same sample are listed, as sequenced in a study of patients and donors after allogeneic stem cell transplantation. Using its own MiXCR run on the RT-PCR reads, TCRdb lists one record per CDR3 protein. The data contain fewer than 250,000 distinct CDR3 sequences, roughly 14% of them singletons. Sequenced material: blood, either unsorted or a sorted T cell fraction (not recorded which). Receptors originate from a human donor who was either an allogeneic HSCT recipient or a stem cell or donor lymphocyte infusion donor (not recorded which). It is not recorded whose cells these are; they may come from a transplant donor.

About this clonotype itself: The conserved phenylalanine or tryptophan is not found at the CDR3 terminus, so this likely reflects a read error. Because the CDR3's place on the DNA is in doubt, the DNA is left out and the CDR3 is given as listed by TCRdb. This chain uses TRBV4-1 with TRBJ2-1; the table's D call, TRBD2, has no DNA check behind it. CDR1 MGHRA and CDR2 YSYEKL come from the germline V gene. From its first to its last residue, the CDR3 has 13 amino acids. The CDR3 is CASSQVVAGGPSL.

The genes are TRBV20-1 and TRBJ2-1, with D perhaps matching TRBD2 (5 bases). The CDR3 runs to 11 residues. Germline-derived CDR1 and CDR2 are DFQATT and SNEGSKA (reference sequence). CDR3 DNA sequence: TGCAGCCGAGCGGACTACAATGAGCAGTTCTTC. Its translation is CSRADYNEQFF.

V is TRBV7-8 and J is TRBJ1-2; D remains ambiguous. This CDR3 spans 15 amino acids. V was cut by 5 bases and J by 7 bases, with 20 bases left in between. CDR1 and CDR2 from the germline V gene are SGHVS and FQNEAQ. The CDR3 here is CASSLRATKGSGYTF. In DNA, the CDR3 is TGTGCCAGCAGCCTACGGGCAACAAAAGGGTCTGGCTACACCTTC.

In this sample, this clonotype turned up many times. This rearrangement joins TRBV6-1 to TRBJ1-1; weak D call: TRBD1 (6 bases). The V gene's germline CDR1 is MNHNS and CDR2 SASEGT. The CDR3 consists of 16 residues. Trimming cost V 6 bases and J 1 base, with 18 bases left between them. CDR3 in amino acids: CASSPSGQKKNTEAFF. CDR3 in DNA: TGTGCCAGCAGCCCCAGCGGACAGAAGAAGAACACTGAAGCTTTCTTT.

There are a few counts of this clonotype. The V gene is TRBV5-1, the J gene TRBJ2-2; possible D gene TRBD1, 6 bases. The CDR3 is 14 amino acids. Germline V gives CDR1 SGHRS, CDR2 YFSETQ. V was pared by 4 bases and J by 4 bases, with 11 bases between. For the CDR3, the DNA is TGCGCCAGCAGCAGACAGGAACTCACCGGGGAGCTGTTTTTT. This gives the protein CASSRQELTGELFF.

V is TRBV12-3 or TRBV12-4 and J is TRBJ1-3, with D hard to call. The CDR3 consists of 17 residues. The V and J ends lost 6 bases and 0 bases respectively, with 18 bases between them. In DNA, the CDR3 is TGTGCCAGCAGCTTCCGCGGAATCGGAGGCTCTGGAAACACCATATATTTT. It translates to CASSFRGIGGSGNTIYF.

The chain joins TRBV5-1 to TRBJ2-3; D possibly corresponds to TRBD1 (5 bases). Germline loops: CDR1 SGHRS, CDR2 YFSETQ. There are 15 residues in the CDR3. Trimming took 1 base from V and 2 from J, leaving 11 bases between them. CDR3 coding DNA: TGCGCCAGCAGCTTGTCTGTCGGACACACAGATACGCAGTATTTT. It encodes CASSLSVGHTDTQYF.

The table lists this clonotype with a few counts. The chain combines TRBV7-2 with TRBJ1-3; 8 positions agree with TRBD1. Germline loops: CDR1 SGHTA, CDR2 FQGNSA. Losses at the gene ends were 5 bases for V and 2 bases for J; bases not matched to a gene: 2. CDR3 length equals 14 residues. The CDR3 DNA sequence: TGTGCCAGCAGCGAGACAGGGGCTGGAAACACCATATATTTT. This encodes CASSETGAGNTIYF.

The rearrangement joins TRBV20-1 to TRBJ2-1; unclear D gene. The CDR3 consists of 12 residues. CDR1 and CDR2 (germline): DFQATT, SNEGSKA (reference sequence). Between the trimmed V and J ends, which lost 6 bases and 3 bases, there was a span of 9 bases. The CDR3 nucleotides read TGCAGTGCAGGTGACGTCTACAATGAGCAGTTCTTC. This codes for CSAGDVYNEQFF.